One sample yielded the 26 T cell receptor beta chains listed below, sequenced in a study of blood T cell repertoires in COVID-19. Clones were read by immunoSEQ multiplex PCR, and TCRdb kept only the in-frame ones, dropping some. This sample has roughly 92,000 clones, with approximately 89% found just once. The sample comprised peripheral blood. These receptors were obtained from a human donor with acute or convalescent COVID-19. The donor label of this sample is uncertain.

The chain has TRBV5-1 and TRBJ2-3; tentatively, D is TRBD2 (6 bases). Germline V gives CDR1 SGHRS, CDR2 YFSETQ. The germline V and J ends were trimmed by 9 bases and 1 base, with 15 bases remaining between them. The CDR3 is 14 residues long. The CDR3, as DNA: TGCGCCACTACCGACGGGGGACGCACAGATACGCAGTATTTT. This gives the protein CATTDGGRTDTQYF.

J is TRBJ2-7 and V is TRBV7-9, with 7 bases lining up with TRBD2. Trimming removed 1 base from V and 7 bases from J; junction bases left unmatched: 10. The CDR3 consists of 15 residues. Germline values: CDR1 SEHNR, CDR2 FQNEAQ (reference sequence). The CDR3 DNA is TGTGCCAGCAGCTTAGGGGCAAGCGGGGTGGAAGAGCAGTACTTC. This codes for CASSLGASGVEEQYF.

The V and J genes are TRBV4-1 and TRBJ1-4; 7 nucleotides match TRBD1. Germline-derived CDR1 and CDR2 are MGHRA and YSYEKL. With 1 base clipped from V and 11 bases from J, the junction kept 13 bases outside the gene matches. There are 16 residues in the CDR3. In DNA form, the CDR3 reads TGCGCCAGCAGCCAAGGGGTTGGACAGGTTGAGCAGAAACTGTTTTTT. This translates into CASSQGVGQVEQKLFF.

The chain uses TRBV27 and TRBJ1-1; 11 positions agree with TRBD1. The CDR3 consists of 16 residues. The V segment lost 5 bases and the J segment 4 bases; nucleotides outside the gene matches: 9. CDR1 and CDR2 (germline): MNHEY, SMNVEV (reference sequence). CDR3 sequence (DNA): TGTGCCAGCAGTCAAGGACAGGGGGCTTACTTCACTGAAGCTTTCTTT. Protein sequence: CASSQGQGAYFTEAFF.

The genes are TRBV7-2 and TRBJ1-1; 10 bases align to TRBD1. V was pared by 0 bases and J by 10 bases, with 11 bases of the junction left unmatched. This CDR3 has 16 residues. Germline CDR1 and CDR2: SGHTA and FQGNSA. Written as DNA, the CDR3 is TGTGCCAGCAGCTTAGCTCTAGTTGGGACAGGGGAAGGAGCTTTCTTT. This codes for CASSLALVGTGEGAFF.

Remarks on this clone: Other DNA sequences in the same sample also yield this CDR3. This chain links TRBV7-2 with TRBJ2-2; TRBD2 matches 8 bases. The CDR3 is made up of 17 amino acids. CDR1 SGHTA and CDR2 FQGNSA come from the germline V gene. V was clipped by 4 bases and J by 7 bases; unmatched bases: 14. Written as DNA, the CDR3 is TGTGCCAGCAGCTCGCCGCGGCGGGGGGCTAGCAACGGGGAGCTGTTTTTT. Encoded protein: CASSSPRRGASNGELFF. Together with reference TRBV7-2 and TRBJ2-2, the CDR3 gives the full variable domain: GAGVSQSPSNKVTEKGKDVELRCDPISGHTALYWYRQSLGQGLEFLIYFQGNSAPDKSGLPSDRFSAERTGGSVSTLTIQRTQQEDSAVYLCASSSPRRGASNGELFFGEGSRLTVL.

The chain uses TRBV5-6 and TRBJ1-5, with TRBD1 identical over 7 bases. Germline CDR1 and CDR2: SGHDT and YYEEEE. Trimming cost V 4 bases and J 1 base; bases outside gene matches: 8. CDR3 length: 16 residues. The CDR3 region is CASSRRTGGSNQPQHF. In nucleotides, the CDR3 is TGTGCCAGCAGCCGACGGACAGGAGGGAGCAATCAGCCCCAGCATTTT.

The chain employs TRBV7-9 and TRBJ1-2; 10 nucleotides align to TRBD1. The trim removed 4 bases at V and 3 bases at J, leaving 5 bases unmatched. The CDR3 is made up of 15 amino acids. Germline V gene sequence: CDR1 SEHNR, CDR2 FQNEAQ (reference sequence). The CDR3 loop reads CASSSPTGGHYGYTF. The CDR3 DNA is TGTGCCAGCAGCTCCCCGACAGGGGGCCACTATGGCTACACCTTC.

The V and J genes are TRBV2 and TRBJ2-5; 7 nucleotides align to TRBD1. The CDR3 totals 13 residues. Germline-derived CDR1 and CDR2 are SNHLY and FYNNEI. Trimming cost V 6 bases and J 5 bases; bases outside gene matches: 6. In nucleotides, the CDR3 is TGTGCCAGCAGACAGGGGATGCAGGAGACCCAGTACTTC. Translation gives CASRQGMQETQYF.

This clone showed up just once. The CDR3 bases are TGTGCCAGCAGCTTAGCTAGCGGGGGGGCCCCTAGCACAGATACGCAGTATTTT. Its translation: CASSLASGGAPSTDTQYF. This chain connects TRBV7-9 to TRBJ2-3, with TRBD2 identical over 11 bases. Germline lookup yields CDR1 SEHNR and CDR2 FQNEAQ (reference sequence). V gave up 0 bases and J gave up 0 bases; unmatched junction bases: 5. This CDR3 is built from 18 residues.

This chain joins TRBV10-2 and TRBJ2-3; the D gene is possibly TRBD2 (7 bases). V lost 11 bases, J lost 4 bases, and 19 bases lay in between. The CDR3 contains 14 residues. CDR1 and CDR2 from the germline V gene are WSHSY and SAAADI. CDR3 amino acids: CACGRGAGADTQYF. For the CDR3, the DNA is TGCGCCTGCGGTCGGGGGGCCGGGGCAGATACGCAGTATTTT.

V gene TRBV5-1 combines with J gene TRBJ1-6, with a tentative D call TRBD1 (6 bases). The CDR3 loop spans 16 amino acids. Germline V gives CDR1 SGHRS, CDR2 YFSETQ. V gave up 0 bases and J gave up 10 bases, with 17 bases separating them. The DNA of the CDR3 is TGCGCCAGCAGCTTGGAGGCCAGGGGTGCCAGCTCACCCCTCCACTTT. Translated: CASSLEARGASSPLHF.

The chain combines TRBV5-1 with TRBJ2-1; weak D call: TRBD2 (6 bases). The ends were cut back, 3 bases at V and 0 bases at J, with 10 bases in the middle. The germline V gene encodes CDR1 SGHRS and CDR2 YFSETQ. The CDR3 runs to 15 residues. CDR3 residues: CASSWGVSSYNEQFF. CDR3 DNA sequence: TGCGCCAGCAGCTGGGGGGTGAGCTCCTACAATGAGCAGTTCTTC. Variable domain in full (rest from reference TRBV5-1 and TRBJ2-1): KAGVTQTPRYLIKTRGQQVTLSCSPISGHRSVSWYQQTPGQGLQFLFEYFSETQRNKGNFPGRFSGRQFSNSRSEMNVSTLELGDSALYLCASSWGVSSYNEQFFGPGTRLTVL.

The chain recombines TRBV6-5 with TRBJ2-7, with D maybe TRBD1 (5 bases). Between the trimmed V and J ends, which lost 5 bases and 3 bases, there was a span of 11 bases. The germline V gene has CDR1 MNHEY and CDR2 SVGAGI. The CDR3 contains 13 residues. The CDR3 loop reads CASSRRDNYEQYF. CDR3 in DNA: TGTGCCAGCAGTCGCAGGGATAACTACGAGCAGTACTTC.

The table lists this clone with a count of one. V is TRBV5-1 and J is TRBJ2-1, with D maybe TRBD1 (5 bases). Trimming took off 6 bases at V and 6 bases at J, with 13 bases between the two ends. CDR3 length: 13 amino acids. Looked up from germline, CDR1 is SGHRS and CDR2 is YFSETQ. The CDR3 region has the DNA TGCGCCAGCACCCTGGGGCAGGTCAATGAGCAGTTCTTC. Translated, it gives CASTLGQVNEQFF.

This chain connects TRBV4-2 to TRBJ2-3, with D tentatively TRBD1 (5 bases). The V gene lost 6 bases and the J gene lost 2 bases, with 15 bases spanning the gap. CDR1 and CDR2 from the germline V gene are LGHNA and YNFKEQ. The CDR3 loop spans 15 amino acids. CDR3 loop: CASRSRQISTDTQYF. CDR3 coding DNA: TGTGCCAGCAGATCTAGACAGATTTCCACAGATACGCAGTATTTT.

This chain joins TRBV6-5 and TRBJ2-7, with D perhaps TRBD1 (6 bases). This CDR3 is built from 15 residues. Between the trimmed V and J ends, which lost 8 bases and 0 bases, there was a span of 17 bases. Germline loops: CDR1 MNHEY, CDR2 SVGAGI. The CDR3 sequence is CASRGRDNPSYEQYF. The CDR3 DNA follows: TGTGCCAGCCGGGGCCGGGACAACCCCTCCTACGAGCAGTACTTC.

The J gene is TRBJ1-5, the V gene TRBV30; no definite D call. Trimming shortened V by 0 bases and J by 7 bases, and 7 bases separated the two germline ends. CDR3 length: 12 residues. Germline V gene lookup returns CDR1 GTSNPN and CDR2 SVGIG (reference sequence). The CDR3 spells CAWSVLAQPQHF. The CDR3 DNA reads TGTGCCTGGAGTGTACTCGCCCAGCCCCAGCATTTT.

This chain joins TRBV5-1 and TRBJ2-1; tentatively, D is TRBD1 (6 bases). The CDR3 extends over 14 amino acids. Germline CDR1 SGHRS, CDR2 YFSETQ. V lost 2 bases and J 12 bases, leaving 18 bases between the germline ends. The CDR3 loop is CASSFAGTYGGQFF. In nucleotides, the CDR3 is TGCGCCAGCAGCTTCGCAGGGACATATGGGGGGCAGTTCTTC.

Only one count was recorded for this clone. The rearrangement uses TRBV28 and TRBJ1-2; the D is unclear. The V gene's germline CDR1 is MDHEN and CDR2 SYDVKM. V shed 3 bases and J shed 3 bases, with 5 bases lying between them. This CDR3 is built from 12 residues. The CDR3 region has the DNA TGTGCCAGCAGTTTGAGTGACTATGGCTACACCTTC. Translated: CASSLSDYGYTF.

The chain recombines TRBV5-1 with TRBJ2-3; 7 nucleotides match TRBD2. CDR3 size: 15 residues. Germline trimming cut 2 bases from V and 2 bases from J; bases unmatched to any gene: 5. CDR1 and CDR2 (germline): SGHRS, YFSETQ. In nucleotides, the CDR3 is TGCGCCAGCAGCTTAACTAGCGCATACACAGATACGCAGTATTTT. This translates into CASSLTSAYTDTQYF. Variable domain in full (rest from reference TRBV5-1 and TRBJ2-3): KAGVTQTPRYLIKTRGQQVTLSCSPISGHRSVSWYQQTPGQGLQFLFEYFSETQRNKGNFPGRFSGRQFSNSRSEMNVSTLELGDSALYLCASSLTSAYTDTQYFGPGTRLTVL.

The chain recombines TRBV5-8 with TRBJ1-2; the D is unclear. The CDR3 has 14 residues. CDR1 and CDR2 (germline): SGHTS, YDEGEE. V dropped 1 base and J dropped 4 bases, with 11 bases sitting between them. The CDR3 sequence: CASSLLGRPYGYTF. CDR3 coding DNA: TGTGCCAGCAGCTTGTTGGGCCGGCCCTATGGCTACACCTTC.

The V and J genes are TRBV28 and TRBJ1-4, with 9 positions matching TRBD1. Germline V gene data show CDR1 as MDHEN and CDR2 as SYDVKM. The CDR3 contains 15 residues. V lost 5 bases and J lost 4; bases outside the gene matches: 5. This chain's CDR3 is CASSTPGQGNEKLFF. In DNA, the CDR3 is TGTGCCAGCAGTACACCGGGACAGGGTAATGAAAAACTGTTTTTT.

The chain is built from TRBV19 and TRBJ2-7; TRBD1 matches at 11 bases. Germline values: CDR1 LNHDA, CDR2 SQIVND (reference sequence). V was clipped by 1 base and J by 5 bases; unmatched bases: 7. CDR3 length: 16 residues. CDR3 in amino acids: CASSIGTGQGVHEQYF. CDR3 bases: TGTGCCAGTAGTATAGGCACGGGACAGGGGGTCCACGAGCAGTACTTC. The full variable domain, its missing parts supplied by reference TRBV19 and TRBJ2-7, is DGGITQSPKYLFRKEGQNVTLSCEQNLNHDAMYWYRQDPGQGLRLIYYSQIVNDFQKGDIAEGYSVSREKKESFPLTVTSAQKNPTAFYLCASSIGTGQGVHEQYFGPGTRLTVT.

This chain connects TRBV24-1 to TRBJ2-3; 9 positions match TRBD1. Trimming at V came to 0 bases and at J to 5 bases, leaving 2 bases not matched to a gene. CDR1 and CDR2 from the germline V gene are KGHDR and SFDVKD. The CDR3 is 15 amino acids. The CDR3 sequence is CATSDLGQGLDTQYF. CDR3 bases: TGTGCCACCAGTGATTTGGGACAGGGGTTAGATACGCAGTATTTT.

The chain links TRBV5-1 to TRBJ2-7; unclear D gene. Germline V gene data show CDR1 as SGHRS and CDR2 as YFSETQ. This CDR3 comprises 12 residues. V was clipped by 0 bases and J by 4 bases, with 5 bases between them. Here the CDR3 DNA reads TGCGCCAGCAGCTTGGACTATTACGAGCAGTACTTC. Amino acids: CASSLDYYEQYF.